Each of the 10 T cell receptor beta chains below was sequenced from the same sample in a study of CD8 T cells in Susac syndrome. Random hexamers were used to reverse transcribe the RNA input (about 0.45 to 1 ug). TCRdb reprocessed the immunoSEQ multiplex PCR reads with MiXCR, giving one entry per CDR3 protein. The sample includes 85,000 to 95,000 distinct CDR3 sequences, about 93% of them seen just once. The sample consisted of CD4+ T cells from PBMCs. These receptors were obtained from a human donor with Susac syndrome.

V and J are TRBV21-1 and TRBJ2-7; the D call in the table, TRBD1, was not verified against the DNA. TRBV21-1 is a pseudogene. The CDR3 extends over 15 amino acids. The CDR3 region has the DNA TGTGCCAGCAGCAATTTGTCCCAGGGATTCTACGAGCAGTACTTC. This gives the protein CASSNLSQGFYEQYF.

The J gene is TRBJ2-2, the V gene TRBV6-5; 12 positions agree with TRBD2. CDR3 size: 18 residues. V lost 4 bases, J lost 6 bases, and 12 bases stayed unmatched. The germline gives CDR1 MNHEY, CDR2 SVGAGI. The CDR3 DNA is TGTGCCAGCAGTTTCTCTAGCGGGGGGGCCTCTTATTCCGGGGAGCTGTTTTTT. Protein product: CASSFSSGGASYSGELFF.

In nucleotides, the CDR3 is TGTGCCAGCAGCTTAACAGGGAGCGGTTCAGATACGCAGTATTTT. This sequence encodes CASSLTGSGSDTQYF. The rearrangement links TRBV3-1 to TRBJ2-3; a possible D gene is TRBD1 (6 bases). Trimming pared 5 bases from V and 4 bases from J, leaving 16 bases between. The CDR3 covers 15 residues. The V gene's germline CDR1 is LGHDT and CDR2 YNNKEL (reference sequence).

The gene calls are TRBV5-1 and TRBJ2-1; the match to TRBD1 covers 7 bases. With 5 bases clipped from V and 7 bases from J, the junction kept 15 bases outside the gene matches. CDR3 length: 16 amino acids. Germline lookup yields CDR1 SGHRS and CDR2 YFSETQ. The CDR3 here is CASSPPIGQVGNEQFF. The CDR3 region has the DNA TGCGCCAGCAGTCCTCCCATCGGACAGGTTGGTAATGAGCAGTTCTTC.

The gene calls are TRBV20-1 and TRBJ1-1; D gene uncertain. This CDR3 has 10 residues. Germline V gene data show CDR1 as DFQATT and CDR2 as SNEGSKA (reference sequence). The ends were cut back, 5 bases at V and 8 bases at J, with 9 bases in the middle. The CDR3 nucleotides are TGCAGTGCTTCGAATCGCGAAGCTTTCTTT. Its protein product is CSASNREAFF.

The CDR3 DNA is TGTGCCAGCGCGGACAGTCCAACTAATGAAAAACTGTTTTTT. This gives the protein CASADSPTNEKLFF. V gene TRBV7-2 combines with J gene TRBJ1-4, with D tentatively TRBD1 (6 bases). V lost 8 bases, J lost 0 bases, and 10 bases lay in between. Per the germline V gene, CDR1 is SGHTA and CDR2 is FQGNSA. This CDR3 is 14 amino acids long.

The chain recombines TRBV9 with TRBJ2-2; no clear D gene. CDR1 and CDR2 (germline): SGDLS, YYNGEE. The CDR3 runs 14 residues. Trimming removed 0 bases from V and 1 base from J, with 4 bases in between. This CDR3 reads CASSVGGNTGELFF. The CDR3 DNA reads as TGTGCCAGCAGCGTAGGCGGGAACACCGGGGAGCTGTTTTTT.

This clonotype was recorded once. The V gene is TRBV2, the J gene TRBJ1-2, with 9 bases aligning to TRBD1. Germline trimming cut 4 bases from V and 3 bases from J; bases unmatched to any gene: 3. CDR3 length equals 14 residues. Germline V gene sequence: CDR1 SNHLY, CDR2 FYNNEI. The CDR3 loop is CASSVRTGDYGYTF. CDR3 bases: TGTGCCAGCAGTGTTCGGACAGGGGACTATGGCTACACCTTC.

In its sample, this clonotype was seen once. The chain recombines TRBV4-2 with TRBJ2-1; D is undetermined. The CDR3 has 13 amino acids. Trimming pared 2 bases from V and 7 bases from J, leaving 9 bases between. Germline V gene lookup returns CDR1 LGHNA and CDR2 YNFKEQ. The CDR3 loop is CASSQPPGNEQFF. Written as DNA, the CDR3 is TGTGCCAGCAGCCAACCCCCCGGGAATGAGCAGTTCTTC.

The chain carries TRBV12-3 or TRBV12-4 and TRBJ2-5; 9 bases map to TRBD2. V lost 3 bases to trimming and J lost 5 bases; unmatched junction nucleotides: 4. The CDR3 extends over 14 amino acids. The CDR3 nucleotides are TGTGCCAGCAGTTTGCGGGGGGGCCTGGAGACCCAGTACTTC. Protein: CASSLRGGLETQYF.